This T cell receptor (beta chain) was profiled in a study of Graves' ophthalmopathy and Graves' hyperthyroidism. Study overall: Stable hyperthyroidism was defined by absence of ophthalmopathy within 18 months of follow-up.

Trimming pared 3 bases from V and 1 base from J, leaving 15 bases between. The CDR3 loop spans 16 amino acids. Germline lookup yields CDR1 MDHEN and CDR2 SYDVKM. No donor had other autoimmune disease, uncontrolled infection, pregnancy or lactation. From RNA, the CDR3 regions of TCR beta chains were amplified and sequenced. HTBI primers served in a first-round RT-PCR, which a second-round multiplex PCR followed. TCRdb independently ran MiXCR on the multiplex PCR reads; one entry per CDR3 protein. The data hold 500,000 to 700,000 distinct CDR3 sequences, with under 45% observed a single time. This clonotype has only a few counts.

The sequencing sample was made of peripheral blood or thyroid tissue (not recorded which). The sequence was obtained from an adult man with Graves' hyperthyroidism. This rearrangement joins TRBV28 to TRBJ2-5, with no clear D. The CDR3 region has the DNA TGTGCCAGCAGTTTTGAGTACAGTCGGCTCCAAGAGACCCAGTACTTC. As protein: CASSFEYSRLQETQYF.